This T cell receptor beta chain was retrieved from a study of beta chain features in type 1 diabetes. Concerning this clone: Its antigen remains unidentified.

Isolated RNA was reverse transcribed in full, so expressed TCRB transcripts were sequenced. Roughly 3.6 million reads were obtained on average from naive, central memory and regulatory T cell samples. Assay used: immunoSEQ multiplex PCR; TCRdb lists only in-frame clones, some missing. The sample contains roughly 610,000 clones, 15% to 17% of which appear only once. Findings and caveats of the study: Type 1 diabetes patients had moderately but significantly shorter TCRB CDR3s in all four CD4+ subsets. Highly expressing activated T cells could be over-counted with a cDNA template.

This CDR3 contains 16 residues. Per the germline V gene, CDR1 is MNHEY and CDR2 is SMNVEV (reference sequence). After removal of 6 bases from V and 0 bases from J, the junction contained 10 bases not matched to a gene. This receptor was taken from a man aged 18 to 35 in good health. Sample: naive CD4+ T cells from blood. V gene TRBV27 combines with J gene TRBJ2-7; 8 nucleotides align to TRBD2. Here the CDR3 DNA reads TGTGCCAGCAGATATTTAGCGGGACTCAGCTCCTACGAGCAGTACTTC. As protein: CASRYLAGLSSYEQYF.